Each of the 30 T cell receptor beta chains below was sequenced from the same sample in a study of shared clonotypes between healthy human individuals (dated by TCRdb to the early 2020s). The method behind the library was the immunoSEQ multiplex PCR assay. TCRdb's version of the immuneACCESS table is confined to in-frame rearrangements and falls short of the full clone set. An unresolved V gene accounts for under half of the shortfall where checked; the remainder is of unknown origin. This sample gives some 2,000,000 clones in total; about 95% of them show up just once. The ten top clones hold around 1.1% of the sample. CD8 naive samples were obtained by positive selection for CCR7 among CD45RO-negative cells, yielding a CD45RA+CCR7+ population from which TemRA cells were excluded. The material sequenced was naive CD8+ T cells sorted from blood. This specimen's cell subset or site label, per the study, means: CD45RA+CCR7+. The source is a man aged 18 to 30 in good health.

This chain links TRBV5-4 with TRBJ2-3; tentatively, D is TRBD2 (6 bases). CDR1 is SGHNT and CDR2 is YYREEE in the germline V gene (reference sequence). V was shortened by 0 bases and J by 3 bases, with 11 bases between the two germline ends. This CDR3 has 15 amino acids. This CDR3 is CASSLGMGGTDTQYF. Written as DNA, the CDR3 is TGTGCCAGCAGCTTGGGCATGGGGGGTACAGATACGCAGTATTTT.

The gene calls are TRBV9 and TRBJ2-2, with TRBD1 identical over 10 bases. From germline, CDR1 is SGDLS and CDR2 YYNGEE. CDR3 size: 17 residues. Trimming took 3 bases from V and 5 from J; bases not matched to a gene: 10. This chain's CDR3 is CASSEYPGQGITGELFF. The CDR3 coding sequence is TGTGCCAGCAGCGAGTACCCGGGACAGGGGATTACCGGGGAGCTGTTTTTT.

The CDR3 sequence: CASSDLREANTGELFF. The CDR3 DNA follows: TGTGCCAGCAGTGATCTCCGGGAGGCGAACACCGGGGAGCTGTTTTTT. This sequence joins TRBV25-1 and TRBJ2-2, with TRBD2 matching over 7 bases. The CDR3 is made up of 16 amino acids. The trim removed 3 bases at V and 0 bases at J, leaving 4 bases unmatched. Per the germline V gene, CDR1 is MGHDK and CDR2 is SYGVNS.

V gene TRBV5-6 combines with J gene TRBJ1-1; the D gene is possibly TRBD1 (5 bases). The V and J ends lost 4 bases and 4 bases respectively, with 23 bases between them. The CDR3 is 17 residues long. Germline loops: CDR1 SGHDT, CDR2 YYEEEE. The CDR3 sequence: CASSGYGSQGGVTEAFF. In DNA form, the CDR3 reads TGTGCCAGCAGCGGATATGGGAGCCAGGGTGGAGTCACTGAAGCTTTCTTT.

This chain links TRBV5-6 with TRBJ1-3; TRBD1 is a possible D gene (5 bases). Germline CDR1 is SGHDT and CDR2 is YYEEEE. The germline V and J ends were trimmed by 4 bases and 0 bases, with 17 bases remaining between them. The CDR3 is 17 amino acids. CDR3 amino acids: CASSQIPGLNSGNTIYF. Here the CDR3 DNA reads TGTGCCAGCAGCCAAATTCCGGGACTCAACTCTGGAAACACCATATATTTT.

The chain recombines TRBV10-1 with TRBJ2-1; D gene uncertain. The V end lost 3 bases, the J end lost 2 bases, and 5 bases lay between the germline ends. CDR3 length: 13 residues. Germline V CDR1 and CDR2: WNHNN, SYGVQD (reference sequence). The CDR3 nucleotides read TGCGCCAGCAGTGATCCGCCCTACAATGAGCAGTTCTTC. Translating it yields CASSDPPYNEQFF.

The chain is built from TRBV2 and TRBJ1-1, with D possibly being TRBD1 (5 bases). The ends were cut back, 5 bases at V and 8 bases at J, with 12 bases in the middle. Germline lookup yields CDR1 SNHLY and CDR2 FYNNEI. The CDR3 spans 12 residues. CDR3 in amino acids: CASSPGTSEAFF. CDR3 DNA: TGTGCCAGCAGTCCCGGGACCTCCGAAGCTTTCTTT.

The chain has TRBV5-1 and TRBJ2-7; no clear D. The CDR3 totals 13 residues. The V gene lost 0 bases and the J gene lost 3 bases, with 7 bases spanning the gap. Germline V lookup: CDR1 SGHRS, CDR2 YFSETQ. Here the CDR3 DNA reads TGCGCCAGCAGCTTGGGACTGTACTACGAGCAGTACTTC. Translation: CASSLGLYYEQYF.

About this clone: This specimen includes other DNA sequences encoding the same CDR3. The chain combines TRBV5-1 with TRBJ2-7, with D maybe TRBD2 (6 bases). The length of the CDR3 is 14 residues. V dropped 0 bases and J dropped 5 bases, with 12 bases sitting between them. CDR1 and CDR2 (germline): SGHRS, YFSETQ. The CDR3 nucleotides read TGCGCCAGCAGCTTGGAAGGAGGGATCAACGAGCAGTACTTC. As protein: CASSLEGGINEQYF. The complete variable domain, with remaining parts taken from reference TRBV5-1 and TRBJ2-7, reads KAGVTQTPRYLIKTRGQQVTLSCSPISGHRSVSWYQQTPGQGLQFLFEYFSETQRNKGNFPGRFSGRQFSNSRSEMNVSTLELGDSALYLCASSLEGGINEQYFGPGTRLTVT.

The chain joins TRBV27 to TRBJ2-5, with D tentatively TRBD1 or TRBD2 (6 bases each). In germline, CDR1 is MNHEY, CDR2 SMNVEV (reference sequence). CDR3 length equals 15 residues. V was trimmed by 6 bases and J by 5 bases, leaving 19 bases between them. CDR3 sequence: CASSYTGNGGETQYF. In DNA form, the CDR3 reads TGTGCCAGCAGCTATACAGGGAATGGGGGGGAGACCCAGTACTTC.

The rearrangement uses TRBV9 and TRBJ2-3; 9 bases agree with TRBD1. Trimming at V came to 0 bases and at J to 6 bases, leaving 8 bases not matched to a gene. This CDR3 has 16 amino acids. Germline lookup yields CDR1 SGDLS and CDR2 YYNGEE. CDR3 protein: CASSVGVTDRGDTQYF. The CDR3 DNA reads as TGTGCCAGCAGCGTAGGGGTGACGGACAGGGGCGATACGCAGTATTTT.

The chain is built from TRBV5-5 and TRBJ2-7; 7 bases map to TRBD1. V was pared by 4 bases and J by 2 bases, with 9 bases of the junction left unmatched. The length of the CDR3 is 15 residues. CDR1 is SGHKS, CDR2 YYEKEE, per germline (reference sequence). The CDR3 loop is CASSNLGQSTYEQYF. The CDR3, as DNA: TGTGCCAGCAGCAACTTGGGACAGTCCACCTACGAGCAGTACTTC. The full variable domain, rest sourced from reference TRBV5-5 and TRBJ2-7, is DAGVTQSPTHLIKTRGQQVTLRCSPISGHKSVSWYQQVLGQGPQFIFQYYEKEERGRGNFPDRFSARQFPNYSSELNVNALLLGDSALYLCASSNLGQSTYEQYFGPGTRLTVT.

The rearrangement joins TRBV30 to TRBJ2-7; 11 nucleotides align to TRBD1. CDR1 is GTSNPN, CDR2 SVGIG, per germline (reference sequence). The V and J ends lost 1 base and 6 bases, in that order; junction bases with no gene match: 2. The CDR3 extends over 13 amino acids. The CDR3 here is CAWSEDRGLEQYF. The CDR3 DNA sequence: TGTGCCTGGAGTGAGGACAGGGGGCTCGAGCAGTACTTC.

This clone was observed once. Germline and junction disagree at one end, which may indicate a read error. The chain is built from TRBV9 and TRBJ2-3; 10 bases are a match to TRBD1. The CDR3 sequence is 13 residues long. The germline gives CDR1 SGDLS, CDR2 YYNGEE. The CDR3 here is CASSVAGGQGVHF. The CDR3 DNA is TGTGCCAGCAGCGTAGCTGGAGGACAGGGGGTACATTTT.

For the CDR3, the DNA is TGTGCCAGCAGGTACCGGGACACAGATCAGAACACTGAAGCTTTCTTT. It specifies CASRYRDTDQNTEAFF. The chain is built from TRBV5-5 and TRBJ1-1, with D possibly TRBD1 on 6 matching bases. Deletions cut 5 bases from V and 1 base from J, with 18 bases between. CDR3 length: 16 amino acids. Germline CDR1 is SGHKS and CDR2 is YYEKEE (reference sequence).

This chain's CDR3 is CASSISAGTGFREQYF. CDR3 in DNA: TGTGCCAGCAGCATCTCGGCCGGGACAGGGTTCCGCGAGCAGTACTTC. The chain links TRBV9 to TRBJ2-7, with 9 bases fitting TRBD1. The CDR3 has 16 amino acids. Trimming cost V 4 bases and J 6 bases; bases outside gene matches: 14. Germline lookup yields CDR1 SGDLS and CDR2 YYNGEE.

The chain employs TRBV28 and TRBJ1-6; D gene uncertain. Germline assignment: CDR1 MDHEN and CDR2 SYDVKM. The ends were cut back, 8 bases at V and 0 bases at J, with 20 bases in the middle. CDR3 length equals 18 residues. Here the CDR3 DNA reads TGTGCCAGCCAAAACGCGGCAGGTTTGAGCTCCTATAATTCACCCCTCCACTTT. Protein product: CASQNAAGLSSYNSPLHF. Complete variable domain (other parts from reference TRBV28 and TRBJ1-6): DVKVTQSSRYLVKRTGEKVFLECVQDMDHENMFWYRQDPGLGLRLIYFSYDVKMKEKGDIPEGYSVSREKKERFSLILESASTNQTSMYLCASQNAAGLSSYNSPLHFGNGTRLTVT.

The chain combines TRBV10-3 with TRBJ2-7; 8 bases are shared with TRBD1. The V segment lost 2 bases and the J segment 2 bases; nucleotides outside the gene matches: 8. The CDR3 extends over 16 amino acids. The V gene's germline CDR1 is ENHRY and CDR2 SYGVKD. The chain's CDR3 is CAISEGPTGGPYEQYF. The CDR3 DNA reads TGTGCCATCAGTGAGGGACCTACAGGGGGACCCTACGAGCAGTACTTC.

The chain combines TRBV6-1 with TRBJ1-2; no clear D gene. Germline CDR1 reads MNHNS; CDR2 reads SASEGT. The CDR3 loop spans 13 amino acids. V dropped 10 bases and J dropped 0 bases, with 12 bases sitting between them. The CDR3 here is CATQKYTNYGYTF. In nucleotides, the CDR3 is TGTGCCACCCAAAAGTACACTAACTATGGCTACACCTTC.

The chain employs TRBV28 and TRBJ1-1, with D possibly TRBD1 on 6 matching bases. Trimming stripped 4 bases from V and 2 bases from J, with 11 bases between. CDR1 is MDHEN and CDR2 is SYDVKM in the germline V gene. The CDR3 loop spans 14 amino acids. CDR3 amino acids: CASSSWTANTEAFF. The CDR3 DNA is TGTGCCAGCAGTTCGTGGACAGCCAACACTGAAGCTTTCTTT.

V gene TRBV7-9 combines with J gene TRBJ1-4; D is unclear. Per germline, CDR1 SEHNR and CDR2 FQNEAQ (reference sequence). This CDR3 region has 13 residues. V was cut by 6 bases and J by 7 bases, with 12 bases left in between. The CDR3 loop is CASRRPEGEKLFF. The DNA of the CDR3 is TGTGCCAGCAGACGGCCTGAGGGTGAAAAACTGTTTTTT.

This chain links TRBV4-1 with TRBJ2-5, with 9 bases identical to TRBD1. CDR1 is MGHRA and CDR2 is YSYEKL in the germline V gene. The CDR3 is 17 amino acids. The V segment lost 5 bases and the J segment 2 bases; nucleotides outside the gene matches: 12. The CDR3 sequence is CASSDSRGTGIQETQYF. CDR3 DNA: TGCGCCAGCAGCGACAGTCGGGGGACAGGGATACAAGAGACCCAGTACTTC.

The V and J genes are TRBV7-6 and TRBJ2-7; D gene ambiguous. CDR3 length equals 15 residues. Germline V gives CDR1 SGHVS, CDR2 FNYEAQ. The ends were cut back, 4 bases at V and 0 bases at J, with 13 bases in the middle. In DNA, the CDR3 is TGTGCCAGCAGCTGGCACGAGACCTTCTCCTACGAGCAGTACTTC. Translation gives CASSWHETFSYEQYF.

The chain carries TRBV4-1 and TRBJ2-7; D gene uncertain. V was shortened by 1 base and J by 3 bases, with 7 bases between the two germline ends. CDR3 length: 13 residues. The germline gives CDR1 MGHRA, CDR2 YSYEKL. CDR3: CASSQVINYEQYF. CDR3 nucleotides: TGCGCCAGCAGCCAAGTAATAAACTACGAGCAGTACTTC.

This chain joins TRBV7-3 and TRBJ2-1, with 9 positions matching TRBD2. The trim removed 1 base at V and 8 bases at J, leaving 18 bases unmatched. Germline CDR1 is SGHTA and CDR2 is FQGTGA. CDR3 size: 19 residues. CDR3 sequence reads: CASSLMGVPSGGPFDEQFF. The CDR3 DNA sequence: TGTGCCAGCAGCTTAATGGGGGTCCCGAGCGGGGGGCCATTCGATGAGCAGTTCTTC.

The V and J genes are TRBV7-8 and TRBJ1-2; D unresolved. The CDR3 runs to 15 residues. The V end lost 5 bases, the J end lost 4 bases, and 17 bases lay between the germline ends. Germline loops: CDR1 SGHVS, CDR2 FQNEAQ. Here the CDR3 reads CASSPGEAQTYGYTF. CDR3 coding DNA: TGTGCCAGCAGCCCCGGAGAGGCGCAGACCTATGGCTACACCTTC.

J is TRBJ2-5 and V is TRBV19, with TRBD1 matching over 8 bases. The germline CDR1 and CDR2 sequences are LNHDA and SQIVND (reference sequence). V was clipped by 0 bases and J by 1 base; unmatched bases: 7. The CDR3 sequence is 17 residues long. The CDR3 region is CASSIELGQGAQETQYF. CDR3 DNA: TGTGCCAGTAGTATAGAACTTGGACAGGGTGCCCAAGAGACCCAGTACTTC.

The chain combines TRBV7-9 with TRBJ2-1, with a tentative D call TRBD2 (5 bases). The length of the CDR3 is 12 residues. V was cut by 5 bases and J by 15 bases, with 17 bases left in between. CDR1 is SEHNR and CDR2 is FQNEAQ in the germline V gene (reference sequence). The DNA of the CDR3 is TGTGCCAGCAGCCCCCAACTAGTCCCTAGGTTCTTC. Its translation: CASSPQLVPRFF.

CDR3 nucleotide sequence: TGTGCCAGCAGTGAATATAGGGACTCTGGAAACACCATATATTTT. Residues: CASSEYRDSGNTIYF. This rearrangement joins TRBV6-1 to TRBJ1-3, with unresolved D. The CDR3 runs 15 residues. Germline V gene lookup returns CDR1 MNHNS and CDR2 SASEGT. Trimming shortened V by 2 bases and J by 0 bases, and 8 bases separated the two germline ends.

This chain links TRBV5-1 with TRBJ2-1; 9 bases align to TRBD2. Trimming took 1 base from V and 4 from J; bases not matched to a gene: 9. Germline CDR1 SGHRS, CDR2 YFSETQ. This CDR3 is 17 amino acids long. The CDR3 sequence is CASSLKGLAKGYNEQFF. In DNA form, the CDR3 reads TGCGCCAGCAGCTTGAAAGGACTAGCGAAGGGTTACAATGAGCAGTTCTTC.